These 11 T cell receptor beta chains originate from one sample sequenced in a study of OX40 agonist ivuxolimab in advanced cancers. Assay used: immunoSEQ multiplex PCR; TCRdb lists only in-frame clones, some missing. The sample holds roughly 56,000 clones, roughly 88% seen once. The sample in question was CD4+ or CD8+ T cells sorted from blood, obtained in a trial of the OX40 agonist ivuxolimab. The receptors derive from an adult with an advanced solid tumor such as melanoma, head and neck, liver or kidney cancer.

The gene calls are TRBV6-5 and TRBJ1-2, with D possibly matching TRBD1 (5 bases). Trimming removed 10 bases at V and 4 bases at J, with 16 bases between. From germline, CDR1 is MNHEY and CDR2 SVGAGI. The CDR3 covers 13 residues. CDR3 amino acids: CAIVRDLSYGYTF. The CDR3 nucleotides read TGTGCCATCGTCCGGGACTTAAGCTATGGCTACACCTTC.

The rearrangement joins TRBV7-6 to TRBJ2-7, with a tentative D call TRBD1 (6 bases). CDR1 is SGHVS, CDR2 FNYEAQ, per germline. This CDR3 comprises 14 residues. V was trimmed by 4 bases and J by 0 bases, leaving 10 bases between them. In DNA, the CDR3 is TGTGCCAGCAGCTCCTACAGGGTCTCCTACGAGCAGTACTTC. Translation: CASSSYRVSYEQYF.

This chain links TRBV7-9 with TRBJ2-5; 8 bases agree with TRBD2. The germline V gene encodes CDR1 SEHNR and CDR2 FQNEAQ (reference sequence). The CDR3 runs 16 residues. The trim removed 3 bases at V and 0 bases at J, leaving 6 bases unmatched. DNA for the CDR3: TGTGCCAGCAGCTTGGGGAGTAGCGGGAACCAAGAGACCCAGTACTTC. Protein product: CASSLGSSGNQETQYF.

This chain connects TRBV5-4 to TRBJ2-5; 9 bases map to TRBD1. CDR3 length equals 15 residues. Trimming removed 1 base from V and 5 bases from J; junction bases left unmatched: 6. Germline V gene lookup returns CDR1 SGHNT and CDR2 YYREEE (reference sequence). The CDR3 DNA follows: TGTGCCAGCAGCTTGATCCGGGACAGGGTGGAGACCCAGTACTTC. Its protein is CASSLIRDRVETQYF.

The chain couples TRBV15 to TRBJ2-3; 12 nucleotides agree with TRBD2. The V segment lost 5 bases and the J segment 0 bases; nucleotides outside the gene matches: 6. This CDR3 has 17 amino acids. Germline V gives CDR1 LNHNV, CDR2 YYDKDF (reference sequence). The CDR3 DNA sequence: TGTGCCACCAGCGGACTAGCGGGGAGGACTAGCACAGATACGCAGTATTTT. Its protein is CATSGLAGRTSTDTQYF.

V is TRBV28 and J is TRBJ2-5; 7 bases agree with TRBD1. Germline CDR1 is MDHEN and CDR2 is SYDVKM. J lost 5 bases, V lost 8 bases, and 14 bases had no gene match. This CDR3 has 15 amino acids. The CDR3 region is CASAWGHRGSETQYF. The DNA of the CDR3 is TGTGCCAGCGCATGGGGCCACAGGGGATCGGAGACCCAGTACTTC.

DNA of the CDR3: TGCGCCAGCAGCCAAGGGGCAGACGCAGATACGCAGTATTTT. It translates to CASSQGADADTQYF. The J gene is TRBJ2-3, the V gene TRBV4-3, with unresolved D. The CDR3 has 14 residues. In germline, CDR1 is LGHNA, CDR2 YSLEER. Trimming cost V 1 base and J 4 bases, with 9 bases left between them.

This chain links TRBV2 with TRBJ1-1; the match to TRBD1 covers 7 bases. CDR1 is SNHLY and CDR2 is FYNNEI in the germline V gene. The CDR3 contains 13 residues. V lost 5 bases, J lost 5 bases, and 5 bases stayed unmatched. The CDR3 protein is CASSRQGGTEAFF. CDR3 sequence (DNA): TGTGCCAGCAGTCGACAGGGTGGGACTGAAGCTTTCTTT.

With regard to this clone: Distinct nucleotide sequences in the sample also encode this CDR3. The chain combines TRBV10-3 with TRBJ1-2; weak D call: TRBD1 (5 bases). CDR3 length equals 14 residues. The germline V and J ends were trimmed by 8 bases and 4 bases, with 17 bases remaining between them. The V gene's germline CDR1 is ENHRY and CDR2 SYGVKD. The chain's CDR3 is CAILGQGQGYGYTF. DNA for the CDR3: TGTGCCATCCTCGGGCAGGGTCAGGGCTATGGCTACACCTTC.

The V call is TRBV18, the J call TRBJ1-2; 11 bases align to TRBD1. The CDR3 has 13 amino acids. Germline trimming cut 6 bases from V and 6 bases from J; bases unmatched to any gene: 3. Germline assignment: CDR1 KGHSH and CDR2 LQKENI. The CDR3 DNA is TGTGCCAGCTCCGGACAGGGGGCAGATGGCTACACCTTC. Its protein is CASSGQGADGYTF.

The V gene is TRBV11-2, the J gene TRBJ2-7, with TRBD2 matching 9 bases. The V gene end was trimmed by 4 bases and the J gene end by 2 bases; junction bases not matched to a gene: 3. Germline loops: CDR1 SGHAT, CDR2 FQNNGV. The CDR3 is 14 amino acids. The chain's CDR3 is CASSYSGGTYEQYF. The CDR3 bases are TGTGCCAGCAGCTATAGCGGGGGAACCTACGAGCAGTACTTC.